A selection of T cell receptor beta chains follows, all from one sample in a study of technical replicates of blood from a few donors. TCRdb's copy holds only in-frame clones and misses some; the assay was immunoSEQ multiplex PCR. The table records about 81,000 clones, approximately 95% of them present only once. The source material was T cells isolated from PBMCs. The receptors come from a human donor in good health. Both conserved end residues are part of each CDR3. The D gene is left open where the match is weak. The size entry is marked missing in some rows and otherwise reads once, few, many or a size class.

TRBD1,TRBJ2-1,TRBV9,-,CASSVTGQEANEQFF,TGTGCCAGCAGCGTAACCGGACAGGAGGCGAATGAGCAGTTCTTC
-,TRBJ2-2,TRBV5-1,-,CASSGGGSINTGELFF,TGCGCCAGCAGCGGAGGAGGTAGCATTAACACCGGGGAGCTGTTTTTT
-,TRBJ1-1,TRBV7-8,few,CASSVQENTEAFF,TGTGCCAGCAGCGTACAGGAGAACACTGAAGCTTTCTTT
-,TRBJ2-5,TRBV9,-,CASSVTDQETQYF,TGTGCCAGCAGCGTAACGGACCAAGAGACCCAGTACTTC
TRBD1,TRBJ1-2,TRBV7-8,-,CASSLRDSYGYTF,TGTGCCAGCAGCCTCCGGGACAGCTATGGCTACACCTTC
TRBD1,TRBJ2-5,TRBV7-6,-,CASSQPGTGGSLLQETQYF,TGTGCCAGCAGCCAACCAGGGACAGGGGGCTCCCTTCTACAAGAGACCCAGTACTTC
-,TRBJ2-7,TRBV5-1,-,CASSLDTLQGLDEQYF,TGCGCCAGCAGCTTAGACACCTTGCAGGGGCTCGACGAGCAGTACTTC
-,TRBJ1-3,TRBV6-5,-,CASSRDSLSGNTIYF,TGTGCCAGCAGCCGCGACAGCCTCTCTGGAAACACCATATATTTT
-,TRBJ2-3,TRBV2,-,CASRYSRGWGTSTDTQYF,TGTGCCAGCAGGTATTCGAGAGGCTGGGGGACTAGCACAGATACGCAGTATTTT
TRBD2,TRBJ2-1,TRBV25-1,-,CASSDGGLAGHNEQFF,TGTGCCAGCAGTGATGGAGGACTAGCGGGCCACAATGAGCAGTTCTTC
TRBD2,TRBJ2-3,TRBV7-2,-,CASSLALAGRTDTQYF,TGTGCCAGCAGCTTAGCACTAGCGGGACGCACAGATACGCAGTATTTT
-,TRBJ1-2,TRBV5-6,-,CASSLMQGDAYGYTF,TGTGCCAGCAGCTTAATGCAGGGTGACGCCTATGGCTACACCTTC
-,TRBJ2-1,TRBV7-9,-,CASSFGQYYNEQFF,TGTGCCAGCAGCTTTGGACAGTATTACAATGAGCAGTTCTTC
TRBD2,TRBJ2-5,TRBV28,-,CASSPGLAGMGETQYF,TGTGCCAGCAGTCCGGGACTAGCGGGAATGGGAGAGACCCAGTACTTC
-,TRBJ1-1,TRBV7-9,-,CASSLALIKKTEAFF,TGTGCCAGCAGCTTAGCGCTAATTAAGAAAACTGAAGCTTTCTTT
-,TRBJ1-2,TRBV5-1,-,CASSLLTANYGYTF,TGCGCCAGCAGCTTGCTTACAGCTAACTATGGCTACACCTTC
-,TRBJ1-1,TRBV7-6,-,CASSPNGGTNTEAFF,TGTGCCAGCAGCCCTAACGGAGGGACTAACACTGAAGCTTTCTTT
TRBD2,TRBJ2-3,TRBV11-1,-,CASSRGLAVGDTQYF,TGTGCCAGCAGCCGGGGACTAGCGGTGGGAGATACGCAGTATTTT
TRBD2,TRBJ2-1,TRBV10-3,once,CAISESGGPNEQFF,TGTGCCATCAGTGAGTCGGGAGGGCCGAATGAGCAGTTCTTC
-,TRBJ1-4,TRBV9,-,CASSVAGEKLFF,TGTGCCAGCAGCGTTGCGGGTGAAAAACTGTTTTTT
TRBD2,TRBJ2-2,TRBV5-8,-,CASSWRLAGGSAGELFF,TGTGCCAGCAGCTGGCGCCTAGCGGGAGGGAGCGCCGGGGAGCTGTTTTTT
TRBD1,TRBJ1-5,TRBV6-1,-,CASTRQGSNQPQHF,TGTGCCAGCACCCGACAGGGGAGCAATCAGCCCCAGCATTTT
TRBD2,TRBJ2-3,TRBV28,once,CASSPGLAGFTDTQYF,TGTGCCAGCAGCCCCGGACTAGCGGGTTTCACAGATACGCAGTATTTT
TRBD1,TRBJ1-5,TRBV18,-,CASSPGQVNQPQHF,TGTGCCAGCTCCCCGGGACAGGTGAATCAGCCCCAGCATTTT
TRBD1,TRBJ2-3,TRBV7-6,-,CASREGARSTDTQYF,TGTGCCAGCAGAGAGGGGGCACGCAGCACAGATACGCAGTATTTT
TRBD1,TRBJ2-1,TRBV27,-,CASSPAGTGRNEQFF,TGTGCCAGCAGTCCGGCCGGGACAGGACGGAATGAGCAGTTCTTC
TRBD2,TRBJ2-7,TRBV11-2,-,CASGLLSGESYEQYF,TGTGCCAGCGGCCTTCTAAGCGGGGAGTCCTACGAGCAGTACTTC
-,TRBJ1-5,TRBV9,-,CASSVGQSNQPQHF,TGTGCCAGCAGCGTAGGACAGTCCAATCAGCCCCAGCATTTT